The sequence of this T cell receptor (beta chain) was determined in a study of cytomegalovirus exposure and HLA in healthy donors. General study findings and limits: Per a later analysis, 15,000 to 20,000 TCR beta sequences showed association with HLA alleles at 0.05 false discovery rate. In vitro, a few CMV-associated chains proved specific for CMV antigens. Further analysis was carried out later, and it showed several of the most significant clusters appearing linked to common viral pathogens.

In the PCR, 60 Vbeta and 13 Jbeta primers were used. This table comes from immunoSEQ multiplex PCR, and its TCRdb copy is limited to in-frame clones, with some not included. The sample carries about 150,000 clones, 74% recorded once. Concerning this clone itself: The antigen is undetermined.

Germline trimming cut 11 bases from V and 7 bases from J; bases unmatched to any gene: 9. Germline V gene lookup returns CDR1 ENHRY and CDR2 SYGVKD. The length of the CDR3 is 12 residues. This chain joins TRBV10-3 and TRBJ2-7; 9 positions agree with TRBD1. This TCR was sampled from a man under 40 in good health and CMV-seronegative. The sequencing input was PBMCs. CDR3 sequence reads: CAAGTGIGEQYF. The CDR3 DNA reads TGTGCCGCCGGGACAGGGATAGGTGAGCAGTACTTC.